Sequencing of this TCR beta chain was carried out in a study of blood T cell repertoires in COVID-19. About the study: Italy, Spain and the United States were the sources of the convalescent and acute COVID-19 samples. T cells, B-cell-depleted T cells, or PBMCs provided the cDNA or gDNA that served as material.

Enrollees, about 18 to 90 years old, lived in 24 US areas. Membership in each cohort depended on participant-reported clinical history. The repertoire was sequenced with immunoSEQ multiplex PCR; TCRdb's copy has only in-frame clones and lacks some. The sample includes hundreds of thousands of clones, approximately 87% of them seen just once. The sequence was obtained from a woman between 45 and 60 years old in a cohort exposed to, infected with or recovered from COVID-19 (not recorded which). Source material: PBMCs or T cells enriched from blood (not recorded which).

CDR3 amino acids: CASSLNGWEPPLHF. The CDR3 nucleotides read TGTGCCAGCAGCTTAAACGGGTGGGAGCCACCCCTCCACTTT. The chain couples TRBV11-2 to TRBJ1-6, with unresolved D. This CDR3 region has 14 residues. Deletions cut 2 bases from V and 11 bases from J, with 13 bases between. Per the germline V gene, CDR1 is SGHAT and CDR2 is FQNNGV.